This T cell receptor (beta chain) was retrieved from a study of blood T cell repertoires in COVID-19. In the original processing: Estimates of nucleated cell counts were drawn from the amplification of reference gene primers. TCRdb's copy holds only in-frame clones and misses some; the assay was immunoSEQ multiplex PCR. For V, J and clone size, that table is used; D and trimming come from the DNA. The sample includes approximately 99,000 clones, roughly 84% seen only once; the top ten take roughly 13%. The TCR was taken from a woman aged 55-75 years in a cohort sampled during active or convalescent COVID-19. Sequenced input: peripheral blood.

For the CDR3, the DNA is TGTGCCAGCAGCTTGGACGGGTATGGCTACACCTTC. Protein sequence: CASSLDGYGYTF. The chain combines TRBV5-8 with TRBJ1-2; D not certain. The CDR3 is 12 residues long. V lost 0 bases and J lost 5, with 5 bases in between. Per the germline V gene, CDR1 is SGHTS and CDR2 is YDEGEE.